Included here is one T cell receptor beta chain sequence, with context. There is no known antigen for this receptor. No much larger clone is present one base from it, and per-base qualities are unavailable. The record originates from a study of shared clonotypes between healthy human individuals (dated by TCRdb to about 2020). Notes on the research overall: The cohort included a few men and a couple of women between 18 and 49 years of age. To estimate repertoire size and how much clonotypes are shared between individuals, the study performed deep sequencing of blood TCR repertoires from about five healthy adults. For each donor, CD4 naive and CD4 memory were each given three plates, CD8 naive was given two plates, and CD8 memory was given one plate. Different laboratories and diverse techniques were used to prepare libraries and sequence TCR repertoires, to increase sequencing depth and limit assay-specific biases. Leukapheresis yielded between about 0.94 and 9 billion PBMCs per donor. General study outcomes and caveats: About 4.5% of naive CD4, 3% to 4% of naive CD8, around 2.3% of memory CD4, and approximately 0.39% of memory CD8 clonotypes were shared across several donors. Pairwise subsampling indicated that sequencing depth was expected to affect the degree of clonotype sharing among donors. Rarefaction of sorted-subset datasets indicated incomplete sequencing despite the large sequencing depth. The genetic and exposure-history diversity represented was limited by the small number of donors. Sampling was limited to blood, and TCR repertoires in tissue likely differ from TCR repertoires in blood. Estimated clonotype richness was generally larger for naive than for memory subsets. Clonotypes shared by all four sorted-subset donors showed higher generation probabilities than non-shared clonotypes.

The donors were healthy, HIV-negative adults who had no recently reported acute infections or vaccinations. All donors were Caucasian adults living in Nashville, Tennessee, USA. The CD8 memory samples were a combination of magnetically selected CD45RO+ cells and CCR7-negative CD45RA+ effector memory (TemRA) cells. Blood was collected by leukapheresis, and PBMCs were isolated by Ficoll-Histopaque density gradient centrifugation and then cryopreserved in liquid nitrogen vapor phase. Analytical flow cytometry was used to check the purity and quantity of each magnetically sorted T cell population. Each sorted fraction had its genomic DNA isolated and then quantified by UV absorbance on a Nanodrop 2000c. TCR CDR3 regions were amplified from genomic DNA by multiplex PCR using the deep immunoSEQ assay. Genomic DNA extracted from each cell subset was distributed evenly over all wells of several immunoSEQ 96-well plates, and each plate served as one replicate. Each replicate PCR for sorted subsets received roughly 200 ng genomic DNA, equal to about 30,000 T cell genomes. The purified libraries were quantified using a Qubit 3.0 fluorometer, sized with a Bioanalyzer 2100, and then quantified again using the KAPA Library Quantification kit. Every immunoSEQ 96-well plate was sequenced on a separate single-read 150-cycle Illumina NextSeq 550 flow cell. Per the source publication's procedure: Because the immunoSEQ output held only junctional sequences and lacked quality scores, the filtering could not match the filtering applied to full-length reads. Sequences were annotated with PyIR, a Python wrapper for IgBLAST v1.9, and V/J genes and CDR3 were assigned using IMGT germline references. Reads with weak V/J assignments (E-value above 1e-6), missing CDR3, stop codons, out-of-frame junctions, or ambiguous translated residues were removed. V3J clonotypes were defined by identical inferred V gene, J gene, and CDR3 amino acid sequence. Percentage overlap between repertoires was computed as shared unique clonotypes divided by the size of the smaller repertoire. RTK rarefaction, the Chao1 estimator, and Recon v2.1 estimates of unobserved clonotypes were used to assess repertoire richness. OLGA was used to compute generation probabilities for all TCRbeta clonotypes that the gDNA method yielded from a handful of donors. What TCRdb holds here is the immuneACCESS table cut down to in-frame rearrangements. Part of the clones is not present; checked against another copy, under half of the missing clones reflect an unresolved V gene, and the others are unexplained. The D gene and trimming were derived from the DNA, and the V and J assignments and clone size from that table. For this sample the table gives roughly 660,000 clones, of which 90% were detected only once. Less than 40% of the sample rests with the top ten.

Its CDR3 holds 12 amino acids, cysteine through phenylalanine. The retained sequence is limited to the CDR3, 36 bases, with the frame set at the first base. The germline V gene gives CDR1 as SGDLS and CDR2 as YYNGEE. V is shortened by 3 bases, J by 6 bases, and the region joining them spans 6 bases. The V and J segments used are TRBV9 and TRBJ2-2, with no D gene named confidently. The sample consisted of memory CD8+ T cells from PBMCs. The sample's cell subset or site label is to be understood as: CD45RO+ cells pooled with CCR7-negative TemRA cells. The origin of this receptor is a man aged 18 to 30 in good health. Some clones in this sample may be carry-over from other donors' samples. The bases are TGTGCCAGCAGCGCTTACCCCGGGGAGCTGTTTTTT. Its amino acids are CASSAYPGELFF.